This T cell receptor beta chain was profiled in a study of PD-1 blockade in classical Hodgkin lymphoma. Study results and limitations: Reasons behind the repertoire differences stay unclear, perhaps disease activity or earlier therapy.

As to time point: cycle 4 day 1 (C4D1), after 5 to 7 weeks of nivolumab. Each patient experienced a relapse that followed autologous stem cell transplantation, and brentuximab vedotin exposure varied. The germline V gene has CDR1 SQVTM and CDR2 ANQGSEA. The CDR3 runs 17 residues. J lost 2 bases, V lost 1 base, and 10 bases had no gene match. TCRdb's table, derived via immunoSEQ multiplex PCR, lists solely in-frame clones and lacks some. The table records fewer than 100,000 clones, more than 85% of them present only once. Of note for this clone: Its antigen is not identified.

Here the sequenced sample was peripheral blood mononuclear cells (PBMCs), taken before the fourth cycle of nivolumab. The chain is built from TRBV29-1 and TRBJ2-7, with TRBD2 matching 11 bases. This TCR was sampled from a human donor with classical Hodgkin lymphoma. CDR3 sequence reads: CSVEVSLTSGRTYEQYF. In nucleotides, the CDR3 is TGCAGCGTTGAAGTCTCGCTAACTAGCGGGAGAACCTACGAGCAGTACTTC.